The 3 T cell receptor beta chains reported below all come from one sample, sequenced in a study of T cells in Graves' hyperthyroidism and ophthalmopathy. Amplified TCR beta CDR3 regions came from RNA transcripts. First-round RT-PCR with HTBI primers amplified the TCR CDR3 region. Each CDR3 protein gets one entry after TCRdb re-called the multiplex PCR reads with MiXCR. The data contain 730,000 or so distinct CDR3 sequences, around a sixth of them singletons. Sequencing used blood. The receptors come from a woman aged 50 to 65 with Graves' hyperthyroidism that later progressed to Graves' ophthalmopathy.

The gene calls are TRBV10-3 and TRBJ2-3; TRBD1 matches at 7 bases. Germline V gene sequence: CDR1 ENHRY, CDR2 SYGVKD. Losses at the gene ends were 4 bases for V and 2 bases for J; bases not matched to a gene: 3. This CDR3 is built from 14 residues. CDR3 region: CAISVGTDTDTQYF. In DNA form, the CDR3 reads TGTGCCATCAGTGTAGGGACAGACACAGATACGCAGTATTTT.

This clonotype has only a few counts. The chain joins TRBV29-1 to TRBJ2-1; no definite D call. The CDR3 spans 14 residues. The germline V and J ends were trimmed by 4 bases and 2 bases, with 12 bases remaining between them. CDR1 is SQVTM, CDR2 ANQGSEA, per germline. Written as DNA, the CDR3 is TGCAGCGTTGTAAAGGGTCTCACCTACAATGAGCAGTTCTTC. As protein: CSVVKGLTYNEQFF.

This clonotype occurred many times. The chain has TRBV18 and TRBJ1-5; D uncertain. The V gene lost 2 bases and the J gene lost 5 bases, with 13 bases spanning the gap. The CDR3 is made up of 15 amino acids. The V gene's germline CDR1 is KGHSH and CDR2 LQKENI. The CDR3, as DNA: TGTGCCAGCTCACCAAGTGGGGAGGGCGATCAGCCCCAGCATTTT. Protein product: CASSPSGEGDQPQHF.